This TCR beta chain emerged from a study of shared clonotypes between healthy human individuals. Using immunoSEQ multiplex PCR, the repertoire was profiled, and TCRdb retains in-frame clones only, with some absent. Among fewer than 2.5 million clones listed, roughly 93% were seen once. This CDR3 region has 15 residues. V was clipped by 4 bases and J by 6 bases; unmatched bases: 7. The germline V gene encodes CDR1 MRHNA and CDR2 SNTAGT. This clone was observed a few times. The sequenced sample was naive CD4+ T cells from PBMCs. The subset was: CD45RA+ positively selected. The source is a man in his late teens or twenties in good health. Some clones in this sample may be carry-over from other donors' samples. The chain couples TRBV6-4 to TRBJ2-2; 8 positions agree with TRBD1. The CDR3 loop is CASSGGQGEAGELFF. In nucleotides, the CDR3 is TGTGCCAGCAGTGGTGGACAGGGAGAAGCCGGGGAGCTGTTTTTT.